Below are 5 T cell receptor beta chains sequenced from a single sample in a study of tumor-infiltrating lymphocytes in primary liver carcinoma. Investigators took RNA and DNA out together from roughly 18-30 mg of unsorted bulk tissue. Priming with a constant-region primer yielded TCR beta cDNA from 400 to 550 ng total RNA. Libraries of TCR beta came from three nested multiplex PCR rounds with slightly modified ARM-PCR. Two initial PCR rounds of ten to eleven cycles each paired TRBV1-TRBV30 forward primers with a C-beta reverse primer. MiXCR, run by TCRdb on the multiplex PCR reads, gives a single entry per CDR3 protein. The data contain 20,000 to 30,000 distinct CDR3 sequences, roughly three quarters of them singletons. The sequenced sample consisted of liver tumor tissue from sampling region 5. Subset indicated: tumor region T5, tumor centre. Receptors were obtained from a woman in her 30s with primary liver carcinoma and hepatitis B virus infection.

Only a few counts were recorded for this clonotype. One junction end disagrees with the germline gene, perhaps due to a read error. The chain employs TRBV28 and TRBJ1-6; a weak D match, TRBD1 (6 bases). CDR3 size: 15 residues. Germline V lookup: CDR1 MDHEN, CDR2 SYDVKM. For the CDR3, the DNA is TGTGCCAGCAGTTTGTTTTACAGGGAAAATTTACCCCTCCACTTC. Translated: CASSLFYRENLPLHF.

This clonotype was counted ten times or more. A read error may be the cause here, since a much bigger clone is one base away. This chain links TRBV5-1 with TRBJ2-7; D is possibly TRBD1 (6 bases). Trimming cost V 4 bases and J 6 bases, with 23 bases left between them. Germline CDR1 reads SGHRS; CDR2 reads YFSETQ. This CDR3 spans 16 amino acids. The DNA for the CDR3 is TGCGCCAGCAGCCTGGGACACAGGGATTCTCAATGCGAGCAGTACTTC. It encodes CASSLGHRDSQCEQYF.

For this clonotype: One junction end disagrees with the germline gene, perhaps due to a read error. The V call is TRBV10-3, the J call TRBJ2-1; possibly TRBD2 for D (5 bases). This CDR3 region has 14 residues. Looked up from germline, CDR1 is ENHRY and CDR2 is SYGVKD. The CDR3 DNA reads TGTGCCATCAGTCGCACGGCGACCCGGGATGAACAGATCTTC. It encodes CAISRTATRDEQIF.

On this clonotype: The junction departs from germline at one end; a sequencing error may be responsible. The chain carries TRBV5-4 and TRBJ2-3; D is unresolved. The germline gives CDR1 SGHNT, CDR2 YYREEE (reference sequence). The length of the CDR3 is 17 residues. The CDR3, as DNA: TGTGTCAGCAGCGTAGACGGACGCCCTCCACCCACAGATACGCAGTACTTT. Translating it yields CVSSVDGRPPPTDTQYF.

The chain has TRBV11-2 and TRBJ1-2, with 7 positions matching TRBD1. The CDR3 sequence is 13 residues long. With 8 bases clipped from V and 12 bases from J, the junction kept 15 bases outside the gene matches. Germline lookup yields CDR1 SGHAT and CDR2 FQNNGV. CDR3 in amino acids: CASRPRQGNGNTF. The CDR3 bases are TGTGCCAGCCGCCCCCGACAGGGAAACGGCAACACCTTC.